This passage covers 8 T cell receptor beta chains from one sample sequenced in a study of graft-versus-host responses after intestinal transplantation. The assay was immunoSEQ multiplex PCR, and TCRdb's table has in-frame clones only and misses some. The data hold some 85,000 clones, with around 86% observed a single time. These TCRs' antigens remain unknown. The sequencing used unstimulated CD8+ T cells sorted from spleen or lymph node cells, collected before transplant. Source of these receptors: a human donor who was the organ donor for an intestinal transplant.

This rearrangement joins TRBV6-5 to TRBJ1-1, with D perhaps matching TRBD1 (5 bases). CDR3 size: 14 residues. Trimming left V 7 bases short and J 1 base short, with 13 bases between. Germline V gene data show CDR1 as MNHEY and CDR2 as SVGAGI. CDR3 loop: CASTSGRRNTEAFF. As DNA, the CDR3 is TGTGCCAGCACCTCAGGGAGGCGGAACACTGAAGCTTTCTTT.

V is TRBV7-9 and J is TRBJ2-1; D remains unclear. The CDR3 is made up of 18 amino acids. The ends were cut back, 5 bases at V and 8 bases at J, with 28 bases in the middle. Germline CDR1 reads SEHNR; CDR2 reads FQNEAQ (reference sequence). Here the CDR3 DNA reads TGTGCCAGCAGCCCCGACGGCGGTGTAGGGTCGCCTTGGGATGAGCAGTTCTTC. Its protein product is CASSPDGGVGSPWDEQFF.

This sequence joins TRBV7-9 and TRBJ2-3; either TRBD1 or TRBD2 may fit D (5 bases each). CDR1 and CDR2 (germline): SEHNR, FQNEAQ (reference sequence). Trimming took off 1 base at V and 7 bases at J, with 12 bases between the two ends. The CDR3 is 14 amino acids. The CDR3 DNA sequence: TGTGCCAGCAGCTTAGAGCGAACGGGGCATACGCAGTATTTT. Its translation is CASSLERTGHTQYF.

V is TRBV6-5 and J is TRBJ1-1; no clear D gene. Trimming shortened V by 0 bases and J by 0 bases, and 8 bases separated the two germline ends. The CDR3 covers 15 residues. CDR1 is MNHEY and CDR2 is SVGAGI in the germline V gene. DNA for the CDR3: TGTGCCAGCAGTTACTCGTCCACCATGAACACTGAAGCTTTCTTT. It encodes CASSYSSTMNTEAFF.

CDR3 in amino acids: CASSDRGSNQPQHF. CDR3 nucleotide sequence: TGTGCCAGCAGTGACAGGGGTAGCAATCAGCCCCAGCATTTT. This rearrangement joins TRBV6-1 to TRBJ1-5, with a weak D call TRBD1 (6 bases). V lost 3 bases to trimming and J lost 0 bases, with 6 bases between them. CDR1 and CDR2 from the germline V gene are MNHNS and SASEGT. This CDR3 has 14 amino acids.

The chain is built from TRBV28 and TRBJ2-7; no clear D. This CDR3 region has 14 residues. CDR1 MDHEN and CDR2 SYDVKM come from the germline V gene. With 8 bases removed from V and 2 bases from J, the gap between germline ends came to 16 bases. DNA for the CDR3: TGTGCCAGCCTCTATCTTGTGGGCCCCTACGAGCAGTACTTC. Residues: CASLYLVGPYEQYF.

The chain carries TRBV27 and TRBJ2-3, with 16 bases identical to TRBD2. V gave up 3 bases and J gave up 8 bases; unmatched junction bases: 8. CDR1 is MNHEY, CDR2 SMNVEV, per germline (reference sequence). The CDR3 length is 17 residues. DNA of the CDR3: TGTGCCAGCAGTTTCCGCGGGACTAGCGGGGGGGCCCCTACGCAGTATTTT. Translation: CASSFRGTSGGAPTQYF.

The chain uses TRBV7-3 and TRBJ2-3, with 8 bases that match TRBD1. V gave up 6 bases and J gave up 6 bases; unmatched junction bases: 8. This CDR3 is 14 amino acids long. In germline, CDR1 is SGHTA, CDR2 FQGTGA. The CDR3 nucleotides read TGTGCCAGCAGTACCGGACAGGGTCGGGATACGCAGTATTTT. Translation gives CASSTGQGRDTQYF. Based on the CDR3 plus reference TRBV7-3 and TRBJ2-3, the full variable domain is GAGVSQTPSNKVTEKGKYVELRCDPISGHTALYWYRQSLGQGPEFLIYFQGTGAADDSGLPNDRFFAVRPEGSVSTLKIQRTERGDSAVYLCASSTGQGRDTQYFGPGTRLTVL.